This TCR beta chain came from a study of shared clonotypes between healthy human individuals. Study at large: Donor composition was a couple of women and a few men, aged 18 to 49.

Germline V lookup: CDR1 MNHEY, CDR2 SMNVEV (reference sequence). CDR3 length: 13 amino acids. V shed 4 bases and J shed 4 bases, with 9 bases lying between them. Terminally differentiated effector memory CD45RA+ cells were excluded from the naive CD8 cells, which were CD45RO-negative and positively selected for CCR7. Within Nashville, Tennessee resided all donors, each a Caucasian adult. Using immunoSEQ multiplex PCR, the repertoire was profiled, and TCRdb retains in-frame clones only, with some absent. The profile shows hundreds of thousands of clones, around 96% of them singletons. This TCR was recovered from a woman in her 30s in good health. The chain links TRBV27 to TRBJ2-3; D is ambiguous. The sequencing sample was made of naive CD8+ T cells sorted from blood. Written as DNA, the CDR3 is TGTGCCAGCAGTTCCCTGGACGCAGATACGCAGTATTTT. This codes for CASSSLDADTQYF.